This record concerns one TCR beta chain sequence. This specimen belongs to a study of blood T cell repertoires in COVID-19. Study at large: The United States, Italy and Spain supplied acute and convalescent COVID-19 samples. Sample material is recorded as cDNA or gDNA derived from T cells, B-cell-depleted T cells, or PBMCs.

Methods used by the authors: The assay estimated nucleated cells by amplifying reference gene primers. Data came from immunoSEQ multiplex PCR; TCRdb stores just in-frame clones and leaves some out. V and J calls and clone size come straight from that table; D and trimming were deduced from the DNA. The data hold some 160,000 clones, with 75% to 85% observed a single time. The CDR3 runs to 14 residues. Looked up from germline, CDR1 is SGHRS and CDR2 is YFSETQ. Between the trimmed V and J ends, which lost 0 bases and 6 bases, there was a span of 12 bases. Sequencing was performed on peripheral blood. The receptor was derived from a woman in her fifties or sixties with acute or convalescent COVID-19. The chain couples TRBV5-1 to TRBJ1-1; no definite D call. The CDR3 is CASSLASARAEAFF. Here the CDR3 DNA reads TGCGCCAGCAGCTTGGCCTCCGCTCGGGCTGAAGCTTTCTTT.